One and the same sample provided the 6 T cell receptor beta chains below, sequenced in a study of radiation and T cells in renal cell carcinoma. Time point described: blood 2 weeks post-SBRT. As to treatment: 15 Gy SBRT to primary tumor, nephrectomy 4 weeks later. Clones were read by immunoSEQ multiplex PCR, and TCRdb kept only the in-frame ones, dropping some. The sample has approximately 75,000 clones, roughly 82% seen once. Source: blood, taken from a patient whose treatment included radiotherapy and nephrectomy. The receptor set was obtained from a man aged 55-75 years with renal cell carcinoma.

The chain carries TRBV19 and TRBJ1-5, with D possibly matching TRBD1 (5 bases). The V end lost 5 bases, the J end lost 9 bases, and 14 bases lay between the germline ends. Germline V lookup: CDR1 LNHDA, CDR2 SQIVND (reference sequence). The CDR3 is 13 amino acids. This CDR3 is CASSWRGPGPQHF. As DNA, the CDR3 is TGTGCCAGTAGTTGGCGGGGCCCAGGGCCCCAGCATTTT.

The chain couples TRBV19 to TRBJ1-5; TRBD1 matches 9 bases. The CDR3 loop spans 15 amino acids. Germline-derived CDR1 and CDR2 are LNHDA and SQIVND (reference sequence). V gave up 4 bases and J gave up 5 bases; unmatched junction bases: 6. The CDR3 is CASSTGQGTYQPQHF. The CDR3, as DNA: TGTGCCAGTAGTACCGGACAGGGGACTTATCAGCCCCAGCATTTT.

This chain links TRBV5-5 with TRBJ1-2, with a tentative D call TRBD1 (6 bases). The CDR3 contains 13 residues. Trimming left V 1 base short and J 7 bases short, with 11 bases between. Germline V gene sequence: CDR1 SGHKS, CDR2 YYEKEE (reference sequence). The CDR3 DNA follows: TGTGCCAGCAGCTTGACAGGGAGGGGTGGCTACACCTTC. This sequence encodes CASSLTGRGGYTF.

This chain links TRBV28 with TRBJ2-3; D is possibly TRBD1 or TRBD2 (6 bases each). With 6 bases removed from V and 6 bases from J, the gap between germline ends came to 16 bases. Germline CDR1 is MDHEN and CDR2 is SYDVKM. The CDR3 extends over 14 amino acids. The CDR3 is CASSWSGGGDTQYF. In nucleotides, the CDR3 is TGTGCCAGCAGCTGGAGTGGAGGGGGGGATACGCAGTATTTT.

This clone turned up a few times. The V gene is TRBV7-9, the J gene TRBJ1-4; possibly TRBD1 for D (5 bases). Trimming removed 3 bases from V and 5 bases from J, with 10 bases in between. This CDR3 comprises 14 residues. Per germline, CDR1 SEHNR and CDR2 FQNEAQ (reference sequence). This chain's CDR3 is CASSFTGANEKLFF. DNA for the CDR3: TGTGCCAGCAGCTTCACTGGGGCAAATGAAAAACTGTTTTTT.

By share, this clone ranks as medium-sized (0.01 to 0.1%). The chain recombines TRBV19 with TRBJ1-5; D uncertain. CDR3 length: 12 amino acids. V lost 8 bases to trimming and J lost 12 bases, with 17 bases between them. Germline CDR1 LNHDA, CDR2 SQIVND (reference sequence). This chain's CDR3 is CASSTEPGSQHF. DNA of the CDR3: TGTGCCAGTTCCACGGAACCGGGCAGCCAGCATTTT. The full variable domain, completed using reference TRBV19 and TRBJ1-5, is DGGITQSPKYLFRKEGQNVTLSCEQNLNHDAMYWYRQDPGQGLRLIYYSQIVNDFQKGDIAEGYSVSREKKESFPLTVTSAQKNPTAFYLCASSTEPGSQHFGDGTRLSIL.